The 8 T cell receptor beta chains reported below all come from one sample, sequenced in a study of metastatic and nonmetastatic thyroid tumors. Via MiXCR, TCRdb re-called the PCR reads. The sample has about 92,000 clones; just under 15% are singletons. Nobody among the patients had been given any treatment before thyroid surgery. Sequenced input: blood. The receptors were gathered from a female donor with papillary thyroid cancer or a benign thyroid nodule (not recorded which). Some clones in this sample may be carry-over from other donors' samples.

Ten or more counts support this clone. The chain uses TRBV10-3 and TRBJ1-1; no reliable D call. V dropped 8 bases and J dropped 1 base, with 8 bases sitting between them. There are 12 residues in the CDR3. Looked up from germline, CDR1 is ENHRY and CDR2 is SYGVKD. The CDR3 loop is CAIGRENTEAFF. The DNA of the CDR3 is TGTGCCATCGGTCGGGAGAACACTGAAGCTTTCTTT.

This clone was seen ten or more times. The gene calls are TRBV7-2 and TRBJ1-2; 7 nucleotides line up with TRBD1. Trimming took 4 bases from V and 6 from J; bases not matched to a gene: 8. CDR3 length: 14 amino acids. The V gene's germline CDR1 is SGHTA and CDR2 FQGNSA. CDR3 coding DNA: TGTGCCAGCAGCTCTGGGGTCCAGGGGGATGGCTACACCTTC. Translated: CASSSGVQGDGYTF.

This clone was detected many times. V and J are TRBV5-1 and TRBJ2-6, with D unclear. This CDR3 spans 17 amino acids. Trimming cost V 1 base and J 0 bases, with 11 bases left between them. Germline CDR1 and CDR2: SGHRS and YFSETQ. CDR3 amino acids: CASSLSGRPSGANVLTF. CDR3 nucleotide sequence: TGCGCCAGCAGCTTGTCGGGTCGGCCCTCTGGGGCCAACGTCCTGACTTTC.

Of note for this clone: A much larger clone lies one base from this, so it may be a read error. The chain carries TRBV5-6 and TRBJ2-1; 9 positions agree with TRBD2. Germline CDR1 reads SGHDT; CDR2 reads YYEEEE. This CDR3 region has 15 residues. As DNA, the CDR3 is TGTGCCAGCAGCTCGCAGCGGGGGGCGTACAATGAGCATTTCTTC. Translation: CASSSQRGAYNEHFF.

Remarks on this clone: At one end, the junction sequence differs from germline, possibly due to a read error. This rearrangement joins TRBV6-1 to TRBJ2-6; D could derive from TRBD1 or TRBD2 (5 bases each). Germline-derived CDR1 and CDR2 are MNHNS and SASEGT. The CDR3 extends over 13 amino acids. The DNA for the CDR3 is TGTGCCACCCATGGGACCGGGGCCAGCGTCCTGACTTTC. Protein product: CATHGTGASVLTF.

CDR3 coding DNA: TGCAGTGCTAGAGTTGAGGGGGACAATGAGTTCTTC. As protein: CSARVEGDNEFF. The chain uses TRBV20-1 and TRBJ2-1, with D perhaps matching TRBD1 (6 bases). V was trimmed by 1 base and J by 14 bases, leaving 15 bases between them. In germline, CDR1 is DFQATT, CDR2 SNEGSKA (reference sequence). The CDR3 loop spans 12 amino acids.

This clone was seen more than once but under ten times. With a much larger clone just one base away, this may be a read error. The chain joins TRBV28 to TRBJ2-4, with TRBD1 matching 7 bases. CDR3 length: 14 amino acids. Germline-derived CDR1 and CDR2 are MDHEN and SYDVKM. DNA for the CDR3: TGTGCCGGCAGAAAGACAGGGACGCAAAACATTCAGTACTTC. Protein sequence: CAGRKTGTQNIQYF.

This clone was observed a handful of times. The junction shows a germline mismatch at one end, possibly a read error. The DNA of the CDR3 is TGTGCCAGCACAGGCGGCCTTGTTATCTATGGTTACACCTTC. It encodes CASTGGLVIYGYTF. V is TRBV6-1 and J is TRBJ1-2; D unclear. The germline V gene has CDR1 MNHNS and CDR2 SASEGT. The CDR3 contains 14 residues.